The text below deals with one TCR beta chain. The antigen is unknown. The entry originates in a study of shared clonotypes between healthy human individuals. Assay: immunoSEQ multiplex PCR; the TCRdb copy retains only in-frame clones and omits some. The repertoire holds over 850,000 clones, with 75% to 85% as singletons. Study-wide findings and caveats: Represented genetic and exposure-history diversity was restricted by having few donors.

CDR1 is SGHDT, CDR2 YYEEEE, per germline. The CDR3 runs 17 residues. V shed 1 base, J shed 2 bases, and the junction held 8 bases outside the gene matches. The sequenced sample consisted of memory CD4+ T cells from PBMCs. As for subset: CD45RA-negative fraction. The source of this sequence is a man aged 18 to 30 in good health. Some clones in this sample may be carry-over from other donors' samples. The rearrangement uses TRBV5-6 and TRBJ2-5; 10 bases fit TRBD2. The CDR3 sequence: CASSLWSGTSVQETQYF. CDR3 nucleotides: TGTGCCAGCAGCTTGTGGTCAGGGACTAGCGTACAAGAGACCCAGTACTTC.